This T cell receptor (beta chain) was profiled in a study of CD8 T cells in ankylosing spondylitis. The length of the CDR3 is 15 residues. Trimming removed 2 bases at V and 6 bases at J, with 14 bases between. CDR1 and CDR2 from the germline V gene are MDHEN and SYDVKM. The study, taken as a whole, reports: A motif in TCR beta, a set of under ten highly homologous variants, appeared characteristic of ankylosing spondylitis blood. Enrichment of disease-linked clones was reportedly significant in matched ankylosing spondylitis synovial fluid. Researchers report that disease-linked clones proved CD8+ and relatively rare in peripheral blood.

Libraries of TCR beta came from quantitative 5'-RACE with molecular barcodes. TCRdb independently ran MiXCR on the 5' RACE reads; one entry per CDR3 protein. This sample has 300,000 to 350,000 distinct CDR3 sequences; less than 25% occur once, and the top ten carry 3.5%. This clonotype occurred once. Its specificity is unknown. The receptor was derived from a female donor with ankylosing spondylitis or in good health (not recorded which). The rearrangement uses TRBV28 and TRBJ1-5, with D maybe TRBD1 (5 bases). The specimen was blood, either unsorted or a sorted T cell fraction (not recorded which). This CDR3 is CASSLEGPWGQPQHF. In DNA form, the CDR3 reads TGTGCCAGCAGTTTAGAGGGGCCGTGGGGTCAGCCCCAGCATTTT. Complete variable domain (other parts from reference TRBV28 and TRBJ1-5): DVKVTQSSRYLVKRTGEKVFLECVQDMDHENMFWYRQDPGLGLRLIYFSYDVKMKEKGDIPEGYSVSREKKERFSLILESASTNQTSMYLCASSLEGPWGQPQHFGDGTRLSIL.